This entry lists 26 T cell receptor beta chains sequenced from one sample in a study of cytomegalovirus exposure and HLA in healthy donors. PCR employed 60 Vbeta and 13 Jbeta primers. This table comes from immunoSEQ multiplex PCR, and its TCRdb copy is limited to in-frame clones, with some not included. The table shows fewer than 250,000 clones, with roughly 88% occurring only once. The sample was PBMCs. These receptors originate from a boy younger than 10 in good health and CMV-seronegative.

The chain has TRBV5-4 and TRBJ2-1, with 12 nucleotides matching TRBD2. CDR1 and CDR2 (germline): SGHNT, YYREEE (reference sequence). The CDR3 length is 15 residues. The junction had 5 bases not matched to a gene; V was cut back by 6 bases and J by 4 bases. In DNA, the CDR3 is TGTGCCAGCATCTCTAGCGGGGGGGTGTACAATGAGCAGTTCTTC. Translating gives CASISSGGVYNEQFF.

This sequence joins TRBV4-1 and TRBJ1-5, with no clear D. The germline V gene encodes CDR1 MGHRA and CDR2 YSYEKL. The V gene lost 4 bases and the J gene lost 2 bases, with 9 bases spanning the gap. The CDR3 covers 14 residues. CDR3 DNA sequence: TGCGCCAGCAGCCCCGAGGGCGGCAATCAGCCCCAGCATTTT. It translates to CASSPEGGNQPQHF.

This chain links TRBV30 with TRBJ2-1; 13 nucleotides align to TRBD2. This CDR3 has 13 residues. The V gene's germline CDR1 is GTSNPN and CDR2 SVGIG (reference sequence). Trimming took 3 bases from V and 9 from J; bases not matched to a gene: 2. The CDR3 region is CAWRGLAGFEQFF. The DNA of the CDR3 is TGTGCCTGGAGGGGACTAGCGGGGTTTGAGCAGTTCTTC.

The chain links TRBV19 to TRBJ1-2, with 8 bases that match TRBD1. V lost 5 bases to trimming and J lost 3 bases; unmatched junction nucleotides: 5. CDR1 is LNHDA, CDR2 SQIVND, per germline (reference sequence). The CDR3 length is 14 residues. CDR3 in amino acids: CASSAQQGDYGYTF. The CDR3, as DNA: TGTGCCAGTAGTGCTCAACAGGGGGACTATGGCTACACCTTC.

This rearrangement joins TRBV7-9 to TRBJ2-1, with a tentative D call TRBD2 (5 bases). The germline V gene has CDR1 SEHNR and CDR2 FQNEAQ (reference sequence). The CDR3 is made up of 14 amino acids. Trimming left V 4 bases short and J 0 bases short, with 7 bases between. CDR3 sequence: CASSSGNSYNEQFF. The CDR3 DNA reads TGTGCCAGCAGCTCGGGGAACTCCTACAATGAGCAGTTCTTC.

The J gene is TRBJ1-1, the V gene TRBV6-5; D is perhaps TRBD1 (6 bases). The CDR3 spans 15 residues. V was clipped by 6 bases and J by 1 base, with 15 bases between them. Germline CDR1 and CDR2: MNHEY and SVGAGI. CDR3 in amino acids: CASSPGQRTNTEAFF. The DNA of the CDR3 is TGTGCCAGCAGCCCCGGACAGCGTACGAACACTGAAGCTTTCTTT.

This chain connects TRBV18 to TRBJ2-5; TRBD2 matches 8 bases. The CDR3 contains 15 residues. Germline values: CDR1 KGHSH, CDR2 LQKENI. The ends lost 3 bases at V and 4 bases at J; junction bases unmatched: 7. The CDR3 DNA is TGTGCCAGCTCACCTCGGGAGGGAACTAGAGAGACCCAGTACTTC. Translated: CASSPREGTRETQYF.

CDR3 sequence reads: CASSPQGHYGYTF. The CDR3 region has the DNA TGTGCCAGCAGCCCACAGGGCCACTATGGCTACACCTTC. The chain has TRBV27 and TRBJ1-2; weak D call: TRBD1 (6 bases). The V end was cut by 6 bases, the J end by 3 bases, with 11 bases between. This CDR3 comprises 13 residues. CDR1 and CDR2 (germline): MNHEY, SMNVEV (reference sequence).

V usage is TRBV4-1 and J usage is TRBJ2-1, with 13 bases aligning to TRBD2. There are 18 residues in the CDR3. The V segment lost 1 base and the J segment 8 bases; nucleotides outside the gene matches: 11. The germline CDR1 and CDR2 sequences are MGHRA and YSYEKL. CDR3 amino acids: CASSQAPPGTSGNYEQFF. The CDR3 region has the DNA TGCGCCAGCAGCCAAGCCCCCCCCGGGACTAGCGGGAACTATGAGCAGTTCTTC.

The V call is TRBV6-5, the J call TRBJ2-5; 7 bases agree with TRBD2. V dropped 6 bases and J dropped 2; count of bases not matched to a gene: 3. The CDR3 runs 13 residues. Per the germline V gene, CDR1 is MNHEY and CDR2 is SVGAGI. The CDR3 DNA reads TGTGCCAGCAGGTCGGGAGGTCAAGAGACCCAGTACTTC. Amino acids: CASRSGGQETQYF.

The CDR3 loop is CATSRDFVGGEQFF. In DNA form, the CDR3 reads TGTGCCACCAGCAGAGATTTCGTGGGGGGAGAGCAGTTCTTC. This chain links TRBV15 with TRBJ2-1; possible D gene TRBD2, 6 bases. CDR1 LNHNV and CDR2 YYDKDF come from the germline V gene (reference sequence). CDR3 size: 14 residues. V shed 0 bases and J shed 10 bases, with 13 bases lying between them.

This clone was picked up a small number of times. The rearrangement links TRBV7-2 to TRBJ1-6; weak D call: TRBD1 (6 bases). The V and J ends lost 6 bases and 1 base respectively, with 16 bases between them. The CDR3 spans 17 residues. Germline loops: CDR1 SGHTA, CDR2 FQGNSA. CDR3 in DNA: TGTGCCAGCAGGCCCCCGGGAGGGGGGTCCTATAATTCACCCCTCCACTTT. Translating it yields CASRPPGGGSYNSPLHF.

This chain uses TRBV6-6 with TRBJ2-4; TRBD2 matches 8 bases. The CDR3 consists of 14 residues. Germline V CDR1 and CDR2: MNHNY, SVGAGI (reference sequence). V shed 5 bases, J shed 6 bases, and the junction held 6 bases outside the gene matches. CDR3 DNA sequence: TGTGCCAGCAGTGTAGCGGGATCCCGAAACATTCAGTACTTC. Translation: CASSVAGSRNIQYF.

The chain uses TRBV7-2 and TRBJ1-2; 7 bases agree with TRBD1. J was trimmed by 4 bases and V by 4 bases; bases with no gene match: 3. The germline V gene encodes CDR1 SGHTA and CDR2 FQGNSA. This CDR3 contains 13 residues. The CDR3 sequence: CASSWDSTYGYTF. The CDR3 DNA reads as TGTGCCAGCAGCTGGGACAGTACCTATGGCTACACCTTC.

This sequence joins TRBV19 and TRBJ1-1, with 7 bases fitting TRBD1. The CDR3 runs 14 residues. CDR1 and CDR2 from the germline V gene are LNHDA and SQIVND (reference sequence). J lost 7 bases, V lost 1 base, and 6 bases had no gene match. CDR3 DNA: TGTGCCAGTAGTATAGGTGCAGGGACAGATGAAGCTTTCTTT. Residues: CASSIGAGTDEAFF.

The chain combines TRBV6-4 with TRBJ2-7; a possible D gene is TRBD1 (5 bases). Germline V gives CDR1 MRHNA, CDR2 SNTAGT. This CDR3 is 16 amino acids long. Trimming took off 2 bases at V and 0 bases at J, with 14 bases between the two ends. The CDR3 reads CASSDPTNRNSYEQYF. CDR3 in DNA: TGTGCCAGCAGTGACCCAACGAACAGGAACTCCTACGAGCAGTACTTC.

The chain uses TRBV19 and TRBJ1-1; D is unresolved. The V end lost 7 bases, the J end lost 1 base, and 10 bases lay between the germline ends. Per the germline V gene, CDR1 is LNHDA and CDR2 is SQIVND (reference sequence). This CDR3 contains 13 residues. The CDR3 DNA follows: TGTGCCAGTACCCTGGACTGGAACACTGAAGCTTTCTTT. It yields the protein CASTLDWNTEAFF. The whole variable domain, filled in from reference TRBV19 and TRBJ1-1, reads DGGITQSPKYLFRKEGQNVTLSCEQNLNHDAMYWYRQDPGQGLRLIYYSQIVNDFQKGDIAEGYSVSREKKESFPLTVTSAQKNPTAFYLCASTLDWNTEAFFGQGTRLTVV.

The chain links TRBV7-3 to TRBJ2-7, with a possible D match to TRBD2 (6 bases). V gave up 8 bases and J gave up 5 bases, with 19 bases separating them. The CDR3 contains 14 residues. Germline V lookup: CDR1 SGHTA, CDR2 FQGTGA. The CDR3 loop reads CASSPGGNFHEQYF. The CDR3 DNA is TGTGCCAGCTCCCCAGGAGGGAATTTCCACGAGCAGTACTTC.

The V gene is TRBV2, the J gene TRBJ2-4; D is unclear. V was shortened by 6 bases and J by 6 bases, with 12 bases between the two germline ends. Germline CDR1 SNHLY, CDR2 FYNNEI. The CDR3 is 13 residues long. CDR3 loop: CASRVGHRNIQYF. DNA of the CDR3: TGTGCCAGCAGGGTTGGGCACCGAAACATTCAGTACTTC.

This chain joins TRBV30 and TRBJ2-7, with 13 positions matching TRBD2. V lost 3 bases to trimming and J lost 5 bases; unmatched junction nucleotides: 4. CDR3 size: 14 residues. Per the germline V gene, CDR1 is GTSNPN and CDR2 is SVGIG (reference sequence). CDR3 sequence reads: CAWSPGLAGDEQYF. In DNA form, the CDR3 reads TGTGCCTGGAGCCCAGGACTAGCGGGAGACGAGCAGTACTTC. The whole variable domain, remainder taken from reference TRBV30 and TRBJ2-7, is SQTIHQWPATLVQPVGSPLSLECTVEGTSNPNLYWYRQAAGRGLQLLFYSVGIGQISSEVPQNLSASRPQDRQFILSSKKLLLSDSGFYLCAWSPGLAGDEQYFGPGTRLTVT.

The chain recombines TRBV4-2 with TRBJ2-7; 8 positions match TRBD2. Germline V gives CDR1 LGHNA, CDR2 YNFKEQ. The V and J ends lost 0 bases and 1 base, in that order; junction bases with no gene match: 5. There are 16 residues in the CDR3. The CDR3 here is CASSQEATSGSYEQYF. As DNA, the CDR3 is TGTGCCAGCAGCCAAGAGGCTACTAGCGGTTCCTACGAGCAGTACTTC.

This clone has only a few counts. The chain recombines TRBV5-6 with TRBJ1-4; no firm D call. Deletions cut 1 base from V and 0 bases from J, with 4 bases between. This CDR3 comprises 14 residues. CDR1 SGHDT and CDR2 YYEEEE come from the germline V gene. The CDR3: CASSLSTTNEKLFF. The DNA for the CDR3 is TGTGCCAGCAGCTTGTCTACAACTAATGAAAAACTGTTTTTT.

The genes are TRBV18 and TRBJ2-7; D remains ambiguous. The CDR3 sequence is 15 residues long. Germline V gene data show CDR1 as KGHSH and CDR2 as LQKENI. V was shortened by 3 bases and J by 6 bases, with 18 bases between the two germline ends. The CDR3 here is CASSPIVYGNGEQYF. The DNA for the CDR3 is TGTGCCAGCTCACCTATTGTGTACGGTAATGGCGAGCAGTACTTC.

CDR3 sequence (DNA): TGTGCCAGCAGCTTAGGGGGACCGATCTACGAGCAGTACTTC. Translating gives CASSLGGPIYEQYF. The genes are TRBV14 and TRBJ2-7; perhaps TRBD1 as D (6 bases). Trimming shortened V by 5 bases and J by 3 bases, and 14 bases separated the two germline ends. Germline CDR1 SGHDN, CDR2 FVKESK. The CDR3 contains 14 residues.

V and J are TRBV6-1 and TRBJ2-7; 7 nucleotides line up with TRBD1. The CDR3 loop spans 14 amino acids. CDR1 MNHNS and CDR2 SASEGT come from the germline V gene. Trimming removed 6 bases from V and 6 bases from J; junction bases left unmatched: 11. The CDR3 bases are TGTGCCAGCAGGGCAGCGGACAGGCTCAGCGAGCAGTACTTC. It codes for CASRAADRLSEQYF.

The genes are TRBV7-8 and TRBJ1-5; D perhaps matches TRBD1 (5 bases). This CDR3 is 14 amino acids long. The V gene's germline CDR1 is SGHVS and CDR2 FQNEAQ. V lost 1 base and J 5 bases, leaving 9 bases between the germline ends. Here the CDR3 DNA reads TGTGCCAGCAGCTTAGACAGGTACCATCAGCCCCAGCATTTT. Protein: CASSLDRYHQPQHF.